The 17 T cell receptor beta chains below were found in one sample sequenced in a study of blood T cells in healthy people across ages. Alongside a J-beta primer mix, a sample-barcoded 5' primer served in a second PCR lasting roughly 7 to 11 cycles. MiXCR, applied by TCRdb to the 5' RACE reads, yields one record per CDR3 protein. Of about 970,000 distinct CDR3 sequences in the sample, roughly 51% were seen once. The sequenced material came from blood. These receptors originate from a woman aged 55-70 years in good health.

The V gene is TRBV12-3 or TRBV12-4, the J gene TRBJ2-1; 10 bases are a match to TRBD2. Unmatched junction bases numbered 5, after V lost 5 bases and J lost 1 base. This CDR3 comprises 16 residues. CDR3: CASSRTAGGSYNEQFF. DNA of the CDR3: TGTGCCAGCAGTCGAACAGCGGGAGGGTCCTACAATGAGCAGTTCTTC.

The chain employs TRBV6-5 and TRBJ1-5; TRBD1 aligns across 7 bases. Germline CDR1 is MNHEY and CDR2 is SVGAGI. This CDR3 has 15 amino acids. V dropped 2 bases and J dropped 4; count of bases not matched to a gene: 5. The chain's CDR3 is CASSYSPGGNQPQHF. The DNA of the CDR3 is TGTGCCAGCAGTTACAGCCCAGGGGGAAATCAGCCCCAGCATTTT.

This clonotype was recorded at least ten times. This chain joins TRBV29-1 and TRBJ2-3; 13 positions match TRBD2. Germline V CDR1 and CDR2: SQVTM, ANQGSEA. V lost 8 bases to trimming and J lost 6 bases; unmatched junction nucleotides: 11. The CDR3 sequence is 15 residues long. CDR3 residues: CSSRTSGSVGDTQYF. The CDR3 nucleotides are TGCAGCTCCCGGACTAGCGGGAGTGTTGGGGATACGCAGTATTTT.

A few counts support this clonotype. This chain links TRBV5-1 with TRBJ2-1; D unclear. Germline CDR1 is SGHRS and CDR2 is YFSETQ. The length of the CDR3 is 12 residues. V lost 4 bases to trimming and J lost 9 bases, with 11 bases between them. In DNA, the CDR3 is TGCGCCAGCAGCGCATCAAGGCGTGAGCAGTTCTTC. Its protein is CASSASRREQFF.

CDR3 sequence: CASSYQTSSSYEQYF. The CDR3 nucleotides are TGCGCCAGCAGCTACCAAACCTCCTCCTCCTACGAGCAGTACTTC. This chain joins TRBV4-1 and TRBJ2-7; D gene unclear. Germline V gene lookup returns CDR1 MGHRA and CDR2 YSYEKL. The CDR3 runs to 15 residues. The germline V and J ends were trimmed by 5 bases and 0 bases, with 14 bases remaining between them.

This clonotype appeared many times. V is TRBV12-3 or TRBV12-4 and J is TRBJ1-5, with no clear D. The CDR3 spans 14 residues. Trimming cost V 6 bases and J 1 base, with 10 bases left between them. CDR3 region: CASSKGGSNQPQHF. The DNA for the CDR3 is TGTGCCAGCAGCAAAGGAGGAAGCAATCAGCCCCAGCATTTT.

The rearrangement links TRBV7-8 to TRBJ2-2, with TRBD1 matching 7 bases. This CDR3 contains 17 residues. CDR1 is SGHVS and CDR2 is FQNEAQ in the germline V gene. Unmatched junction bases numbered 7, after V lost 2 bases and J lost 1 base. CDR3 nucleotide sequence: TGTGCCAGCAGCTTATTTGAGGGGACAGTGAACACCGGGGAGCTGTTTTTT. Residues: CASSLFEGTVNTGELFF.

The gene calls are TRBV27 and TRBJ2-1, with 9 bases identical to TRBD1. Trimming at V came to 5 bases and at J to 2 bases, leaving 19 bases not matched to a gene. Germline CDR1 is MNHEY and CDR2 is SMNVEV (reference sequence). The CDR3 runs 20 residues. CDR3 nucleotide sequence: TGTGCCAGCAGTCCAAACCGGGACAGGGACTTCCCAATCACCTACAATGAGCAGTTCTTC. This translates into CASSPNRDRDFPITYNEQFF.

The sample holds a few counts of this clonotype. The rearrangement links TRBV12-3 or TRBV12-4 to TRBJ2-7; D is unclear. The CDR3 is made up of 13 amino acids. V was trimmed by 7 bases and J by 2 bases, leaving 12 bases between them. The CDR3 loop reads CASKVLGTYEQYF. The CDR3 DNA is TGTGCCAGCAAAGTGTTGGGGACCTACGAGCAGTACTTC.

The sample holds one count of this clonotype. V is TRBV11-2 and J is TRBJ2-2, with D possibly TRBD2 on 5 matching bases. Trimming took 5 bases from V and 8 from J, leaving 21 bases between them. This CDR3 contains 16 residues. Germline V lookup: CDR1 SGHAT, CDR2 FQNNGV. CDR3 region: CASSRYSQSRGGELFF. The DNA of the CDR3 is TGTGCCAGCAGCCGCTATTCACAGTCCCGAGGGGGGGAGCTGTTTTTT.

The chain joins TRBV5-6 to TRBJ2-2; 10 bases map to TRBD1. Germline assignment: CDR1 SGHDT and CDR2 YYEEEE. The CDR3 loop spans 15 amino acids. V lost 5 bases, J lost 7 bases, and 8 bases stayed unmatched. The CDR3 region has the DNA TGTGCCAGCAGGCGGACCGGGACAGGGGACGGGGAGCTGTTTTTT. It encodes CASRRTGTGDGELFF. Full variable domain (rest looked up from reference TRBV5-6 and TRBJ2-2): DAGVTQSPTHLIKTRGQQVTLRCSPKSGHDTVSWYQQALGQGPQFIFQYYEEEERQRGNFPDRFSGHQFPNYSSELNVNALLLGDSALYLCASRRTGTGDGELFFGEGSRLTVL.

The chain joins TRBV7-3 to TRBJ2-6; no clear D gene. The CDR3 is 19 amino acids. Germline-derived CDR1 and CDR2 are SGHTA and FQGTGA. V was pared by 5 bases and J by 0 bases, with 20 bases between. The CDR3 DNA is TGTGCCAGCAGCCTCTCCCCACGGCGCCCAGGCTCTGGGGCCAACGTCCTGACTTTC. As protein: CASSLSPRRPGSGANVLTF.

The CDR3 DNA is TGTGCCAGCAGCCGTATGGACAGGGGGTCTGGCTACACCTTC. It specifies CASSRMDRGSGYTF. The chain uses TRBV3-1 and TRBJ1-2, with 10 bases aligning to TRBD1. Per the germline V gene, CDR1 is LGHDT and CDR2 is YNNKEL (reference sequence). Trimming took 4 bases from V and 7 from J; bases not matched to a gene: 6. The CDR3 has 14 residues.

This rearrangement joins TRBV6-2 or TRBV6-3 to TRBJ2-7; no clear D. In germline, CDR1 is MNHEY, CDR2 SVGEGT. This CDR3 is built from 13 residues. V was pared by 2 bases and J by 2 bases, with 7 bases between. The CDR3 nucleotides are TGTGCCAGCAGTTACCCCGAAACCTACGAGCAGTACTTC. Translated: CASSYPETYEQYF.

This clonotype has just a few counts. The chain joins TRBV29-1 to TRBJ2-7; D is possibly TRBD2 (6 bases). Trimming took 5 bases from V and 2 from J, leaving 10 bases between them. Per the germline V gene, CDR1 is SQVTM and CDR2 is ANQGSEA. CDR3 length: 12 residues. CDR3 sequence reads: CSVRSGPYEQYF. In DNA form, the CDR3 reads TGCAGCGTTCGTAGCGGCCCCTACGAGCAGTACTTC.

In this sample, this clonotype turned up a few times. The rearrangement links TRBV29-1 to TRBJ2-5; 14 bases fit TRBD2. TRBJ2-7 matches the DNA end more closely, so the J call is doubtful. Germline loops: CDR1 SQVTM, CDR2 ANQGSEA. This CDR3 is 14 amino acids long. Written as DNA, the CDR3 is TGCAGCGCCCGACTAGCGGGAGGGCCCGTCGAGCAGTACTTC. Translating it yields CSARLAGGPVEQYF.

The chain joins TRBV10-3 to TRBJ1-2; D unresolved. Germline CDR1 ENHRY, CDR2 SYGVKD. V was clipped by 8 bases and J by 8 bases, with 21 bases between them. This CDR3 is built from 14 residues. CDR3 protein: CAIGRTAAYEGYTF. Written as DNA, the CDR3 is TGTGCCATCGGTAGGACCGCCGCGTACGAGGGCTACACCTTC.